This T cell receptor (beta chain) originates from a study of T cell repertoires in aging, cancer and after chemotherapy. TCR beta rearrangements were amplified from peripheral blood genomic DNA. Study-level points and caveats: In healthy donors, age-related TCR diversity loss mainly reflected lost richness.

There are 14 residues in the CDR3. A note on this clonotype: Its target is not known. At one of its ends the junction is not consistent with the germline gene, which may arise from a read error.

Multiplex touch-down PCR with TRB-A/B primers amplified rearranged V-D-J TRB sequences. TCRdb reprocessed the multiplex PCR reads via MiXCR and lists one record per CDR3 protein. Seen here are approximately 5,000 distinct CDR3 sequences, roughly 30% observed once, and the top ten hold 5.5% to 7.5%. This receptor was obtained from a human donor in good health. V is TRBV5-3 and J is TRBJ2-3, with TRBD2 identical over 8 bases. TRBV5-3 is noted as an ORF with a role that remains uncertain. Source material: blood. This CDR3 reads CASSSRLAKDTQYF. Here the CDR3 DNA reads TGCGCCAGCAGCTCTCGACTAGCGAAAGATACGCAGTATTTT.